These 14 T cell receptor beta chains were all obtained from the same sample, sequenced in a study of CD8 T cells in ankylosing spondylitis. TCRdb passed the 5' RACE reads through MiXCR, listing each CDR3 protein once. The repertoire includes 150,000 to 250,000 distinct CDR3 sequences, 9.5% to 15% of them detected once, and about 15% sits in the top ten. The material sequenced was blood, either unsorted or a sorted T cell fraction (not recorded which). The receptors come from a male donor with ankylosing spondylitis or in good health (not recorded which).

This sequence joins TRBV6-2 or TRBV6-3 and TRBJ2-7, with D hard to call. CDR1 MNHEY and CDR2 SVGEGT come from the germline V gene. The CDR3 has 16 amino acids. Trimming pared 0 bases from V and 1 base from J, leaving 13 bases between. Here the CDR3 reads CASSYSNPTYSYEQYF. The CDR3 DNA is TGTGCCAGCAGTTACTCTAACCCTACTTATTCCTACGAGCAGTACTTC.

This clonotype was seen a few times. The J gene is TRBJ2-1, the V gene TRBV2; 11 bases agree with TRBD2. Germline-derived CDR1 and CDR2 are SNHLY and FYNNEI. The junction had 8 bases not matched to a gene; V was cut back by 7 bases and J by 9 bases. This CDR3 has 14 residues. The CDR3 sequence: CASNLAGGSFEQFF. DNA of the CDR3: TGTGCCAGCAACCTAGCGGGGGGTTCGTTTGAGCAGTTCTTC.

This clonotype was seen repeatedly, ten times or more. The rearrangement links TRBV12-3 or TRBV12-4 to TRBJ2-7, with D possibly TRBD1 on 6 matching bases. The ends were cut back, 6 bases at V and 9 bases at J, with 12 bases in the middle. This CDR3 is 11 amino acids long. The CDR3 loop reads CASRTGLRQYF. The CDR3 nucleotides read TGTGCCAGCAGGACAGGATTGCGGCAGTACTTC.

The CDR3 DNA reads as TGTGCCAGCAGCCCGGGGGCGGGAGGGGCTCCAGATACGCAGTATTTT. Protein sequence: CASSPGAGGAPDTQYF. J is TRBJ2-3 and V is TRBV11-2, with 9 bases matching TRBD2. The CDR3 spans 16 residues. The ends lost 5 bases at V and 4 bases at J; junction bases unmatched: 10. The germline gives CDR1 SGHAT, CDR2 FQNNGV. The variable domain in full, completed from reference TRBV11-2 and TRBJ2-3, reads EAGVAQSPRYKIIEKRQSVAFWCNPISGHATLYWYQQILGQGPKLLIQFQNNGVVDDSQLPKDRFSAERLKGVDSTLKIQPAKLEDSAVYLCASSPGAGGAPDTQYFGPGTRLTVL.

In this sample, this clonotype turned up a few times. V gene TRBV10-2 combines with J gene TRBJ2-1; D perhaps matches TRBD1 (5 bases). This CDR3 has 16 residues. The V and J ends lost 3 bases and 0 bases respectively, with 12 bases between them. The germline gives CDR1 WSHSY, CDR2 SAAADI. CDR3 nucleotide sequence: TGCGCCAGCAGTGACTACGACAGCCTCTCCTACAATGAGCAGTTCTTC. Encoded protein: CASSDYDSLSYNEQFF.

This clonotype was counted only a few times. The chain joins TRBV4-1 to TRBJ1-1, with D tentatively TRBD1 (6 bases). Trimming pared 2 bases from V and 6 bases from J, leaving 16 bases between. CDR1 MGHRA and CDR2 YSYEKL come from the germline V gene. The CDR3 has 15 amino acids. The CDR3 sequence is CASSQRGTSGAEAFF. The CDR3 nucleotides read TGCGCCAGCAGCCAACGTGGGACATCGGGGGCTGAAGCTTTCTTT.

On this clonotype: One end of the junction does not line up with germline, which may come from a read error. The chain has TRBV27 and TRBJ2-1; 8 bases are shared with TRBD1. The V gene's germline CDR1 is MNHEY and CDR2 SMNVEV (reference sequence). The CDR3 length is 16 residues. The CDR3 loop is CTSSLRTLGQEDEQFF. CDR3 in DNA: TGCACCAGCAGTTTACGCACCTTGGGACAGGAAGATGAGCAGTTCTTC.

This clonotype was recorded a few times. CDR3 loop: CATSTTRGTEAFF. The CDR3, as DNA: TGTGCCACCAGCACTACAAGGGGCACTGAAGCTTTCTTT. The V and J genes are TRBV15 and TRBJ1-1, with a possible D match to TRBD1 (5 bases). V lost 4 bases to trimming and J lost 4 bases, with 10 bases between them. CDR3 length: 13 amino acids. In germline, CDR1 is LNHNV, CDR2 YYDKDF (reference sequence). Full variable domain (rest looked up from reference TRBV15 and TRBJ1-1): DAMVIQNPRYQVTQFGKPVTLSCSQTLNHNVMYWYQQKSSQAPKLLFHYYDKDFNNEADTPDNFQSRRPNTSFCFLDIRSPGLGDTAMYLCATSTTRGTEAFFGQGTRLTVV.

CDR3 amino acids: CSARGDGLYEQYF. In DNA form, the CDR3 reads TGCAGTGCTAGAGGGGACGGATTATACGAGCAGTACTTC. This chain joins TRBV20-1 and TRBJ2-7; TRBD1 or TRBD2 may be the D gene (5 bases each). CDR1 is DFQATT and CDR2 is SNEGSKA in the germline V gene (reference sequence). This CDR3 has 13 amino acids. Between the trimmed V and J ends, which lost 1 base and 4 bases, there was a span of 11 bases.

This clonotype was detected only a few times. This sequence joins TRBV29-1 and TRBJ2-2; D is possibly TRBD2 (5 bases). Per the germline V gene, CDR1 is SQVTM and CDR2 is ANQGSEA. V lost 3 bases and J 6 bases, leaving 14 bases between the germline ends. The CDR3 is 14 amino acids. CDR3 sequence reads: CSVDAQGRAGELFF. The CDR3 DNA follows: TGCAGCGTTGACGCTCAAGGGAGAGCCGGGGAGCTGTTTTTT.

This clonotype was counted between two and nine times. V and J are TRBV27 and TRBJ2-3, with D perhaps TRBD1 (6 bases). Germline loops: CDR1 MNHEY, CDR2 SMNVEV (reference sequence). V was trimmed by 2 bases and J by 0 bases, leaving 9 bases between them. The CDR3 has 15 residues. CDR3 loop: CASSLGQISTDTQYF. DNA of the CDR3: TGTGCCAGCAGTTTAGGACAGATTAGCACAGATACGCAGTATTTT.

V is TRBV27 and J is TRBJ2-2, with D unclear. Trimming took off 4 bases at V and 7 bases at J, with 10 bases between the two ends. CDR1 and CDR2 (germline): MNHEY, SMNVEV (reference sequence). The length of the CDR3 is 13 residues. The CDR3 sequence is CASSYSASGELFF. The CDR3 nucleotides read TGTGCCAGCAGTTACTCGGCGAGCGGGGAGCTGTTTTTT.

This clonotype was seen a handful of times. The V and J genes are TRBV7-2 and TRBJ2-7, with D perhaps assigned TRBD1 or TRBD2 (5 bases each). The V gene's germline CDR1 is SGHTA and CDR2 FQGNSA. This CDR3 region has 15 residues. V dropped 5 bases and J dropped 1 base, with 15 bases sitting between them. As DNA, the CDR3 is TGTGCCAGCAGCAGTTTCCGGGACGGGTCCTACGAGCAGTACTTC. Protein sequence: CASSSFRDGSYEQYF.

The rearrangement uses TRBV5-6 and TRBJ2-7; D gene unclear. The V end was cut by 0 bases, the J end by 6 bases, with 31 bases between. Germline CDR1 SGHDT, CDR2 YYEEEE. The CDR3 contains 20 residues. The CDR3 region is CASSLEWVRTGTKNTVEQYF. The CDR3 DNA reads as TGTGCCAGCAGCTTGGAATGGGTCAGGACCGGAACGAAGAATACCGTCGAGCAGTACTTC.